Listed below are T cell receptor beta chains from one sample, sequenced in a study of blood T cell repertoires in COVID-19. Profiled with immunoSEQ multiplex PCR; TCRdb holds only in-frame clones, not every one. The sample carries approximately 90,000 clones, more than 75% recorded once. Sequencing was done on a sample of peripheral blood. These receptors were taken from an elderly woman with acute or convalescent COVID-19. Both conserved end residues are part of each CDR3. A D gene is named only where the DNA matches it firmly. For some rows the clone size is stated as once, few or many, or as a class when expanded; others skip it.

abundance	d_gene	v_gene	j_gene	CDR3nt	CDR3aa
.	TRBD1	TRBV18	TRBJ2-3	TGTGCCAGCTCACCACGTAGACAGGGATCCACAGATACGCAGTATTTT	CASSPRRQGSTDTQYF
.	.	TRBV19	TRBJ2-5	TGTGCCAGTAGTATAAACGGACACCCGCAAGAGACCCAGTACTTC	CASSINGHPQETQYF
.	.	TRBV6-5	TRBJ1-5	TGTGCCAGCAGAACGGAGGAGTCGAGGCAGCCCCAGCATTTT	CASRTEESRQPQHF
.	.	TRBV25-1	TRBJ2-2	TGTGCCAGCACCCCCCCAGGATTGAACACCGGGGAGCTGTTTTTT	CASTPPGLNTGELFF
.	TRBD1	TRBV2	TRBJ2-7	TGTGCCAGCAGTGAGGGGACAGGGAGCTACGAGCAGTACTTC	CASSEGTGSYEQYF
few	TRBD2	TRBV6-5	TRBJ2-3	TGTGCCAGCAGGCTAGCGGGGTCGGCGGATACGCAGTATTTT	CASRLAGSADTQYF
.	.	TRBV6-5	TRBJ1-3	TGTGCCAGCAGCGGGAACTCTGGAAACACCATATATTTT	CASSGNSGNTIYF
.	.	TRBV4-2	TRBJ2-5	TGTGCCAGCAGCCCGGTGGGGGGGGCAGGCCAAGAGACCCAGTACTTC	CASSPVGGAGQETQYF
once	TRBD1	TRBV19	TRBJ1-2	TGTGCCAGCCAGGGACAGGGCGGCTCTGGCTACACCTTC	CASQGQGGSGYTF
.	.	TRBV3-1/TRBV3-2	TRBJ2-7	TGTGCCAGCAGAAACCAGGGATCCTCCTACGAGCAGTACTTC	CASRNQGSSYEQYF
.	.	TRBV5-6	TRBJ1-5	TGTGCCAGCAGCTTGTTAGGCGGGGGGCCATTCAATCAGCCCCAGCATTTT	CASSLLGGGPFNQPQHF
once	TRBD1	TRBV28	TRBJ1-2	TGTGCCAGCAGCACAAGTGGACAGGGGCCTTATGGCTACACCTTC	CASSTSGQGPYGYTF
.	.	TRBV12-3/TRBV12-4	TRBJ2-7	TGTGCCAGCAGTTTGGCCATGTTTTGGGAGCAGTACTTC	CASSLAMFWEQYF
.	.	TRBV2	TRBJ1-1	TGTGCCAGCAGCTACAGGGAAGTTGAAGCTTTCTTT	CASSYREVEAFF
.	TRBD1	TRBV3-1/TRBV3-2	TRBJ1-6	TGTGCCAGCTCCCTAACGGGACAGGGTAGTTCACCCCTCCACTTT	CASSLTGQGSSPLHF
.	TRBD1	TRBV3-1/TRBV3-2	TRBJ1-1	TGTGCCAGCAGCAAGACAGGGATGAACACTGAAGCTTTCTTT	CASSKTGMNTEAFF
.	.	TRBV19	TRBJ2-3	TGTGCCAGTAGTATTACAGGGAACACAGATACGCAGTATTTT	CASSITGNTDTQYF
.	.	TRBV5-1	TRBJ2-1	TGCGCCAGCAGCGACCGAACTAACAATGAGCAGTTCTTC	CASSDRTNNEQFF
.	.	TRBV11-1	TRBJ1-6	TGTGCCAGCAGCTTAGATGCGGCCAGTCTTAATTCACCCCTCCACTTT	CASSLDAASLNSPLHF
.	TRBD1	TRBV6-6	TRBJ1-1	TGTGCCAGCAGAGTAGACAGGGGCGGAACTGAAGCTTTCTTT	CASRVDRGGTEAFF
few	.	TRBV5-5	TRBJ1-3	TGTGCCAGCAGCTCCGTACTGGGAAACACCATATATTTT	CASSSVLGNTIYF
.	.	TRBV6-5	TRBJ1-1	TGTGCCAGCAGCGACACCTCGGGGACTGAAGCTTTCTTT	CASSDTSGTEAFF
few	.	TRBV4-1	TRBJ1-1	TGCGCCAGCAAAGCAGGGTTGGACACTGAAGCTTTCTTT	CASKAGLDTEAFF
few	.	TRBV6-1	TRBJ2-2	TGTGCCAGCAGTGAAGGTCCCCTGAACACCGGGGAGCTGTTTTTT	CASSEGPLNTGELFF
.	TRBD1	TRBV4-2	TRBJ1-1	TGTGCCAGCAGCCAAGATGGAACAGGGGGAAAGTTGAACACTGAAGCTTTCTTT	CASSQDGTGGKLNTEAFF
.	TRBD1	TRBV3-1/TRBV3-2	TRBJ2-2	TGTGCCAGCAGAAGGGGGCAAGACACCGGGGAGCTGTTTTTT	CASRRGQDTGELFF
.	TRBD1	TRBV24-1	TRBJ2-2	TGTGCCACCAGTCCCGGGACAGGGTTTTACGGGGAGCTGTTTTTT	CATSPGTGFYGELFF
.	.	TRBV3-1/TRBV3-2	TRBJ1-2	TGTGCCAGCAGCCAAATCGGGGGTGACTATGGCTACACCTTC	CASSQIGGDYGYTF
.	.	TRBV19	TRBJ1-1	TGTGCCAGTAGTATCGGGAGACAGAACACTGAAGCTTTCTTT	CASSIGRQNTEAFF
few	TRBD2	TRBV19	TRBJ2-7	TGTGCCAGTAGTAGCGGGAGGGCCGGCGAGCAGTACTTC	CASSSGRAGEQYF
.	.	TRBV29-1	TRBJ2-1	TGCAGCGTTGAGGGCGGCGGGATATATGAGCAGTTCTTC	CSVEGGGIYEQFF
.	TRBD1	TRBV27	TRBJ1-5	TGTGCCAGCAGGATGGGACAGGTCGGCAATCAGCCCCAGCATTTT	CASRMGQVGNQPQHF
once	.	TRBV27	TRBJ2-2	TGTGCCAGCAGTTTAACCCCTGGGAGGAGGCACGGGGAGCTGTTTTTT	CASSLTPGRRHGELFF
.	.	TRBV3-1/TRBV3-2	TRBJ1-1	TGTGCCAGCAGCCAAAACAGGGATATAACTGAAGCTTTCTTT	CASSQNRDITEAFF
.	TRBD1	TRBV27	TRBJ2-7	TGTGCCAGCAGTTCCCTCCCGCAGGGGGATATTAGGTACGAGCAGTACTTC	CASSSLPQGDIRYEQYF
.	TRBD1	TRBV7-8	TRBJ2-2	TGTGCCAGCAGCCCTGACAGGGTTTACACCGGGGAGCTGTTTTTT	CASSPDRVYTGELFF
once	TRBD1	TRBV4-1	TRBJ1-4	TGCGCCAGCAGCCGTGGACAGGGGGCCGCTAATGAAAAACTGTTTTTT	CASSRGQGAANEKLFF
.	TRBD1	TRBV6-6	TRBJ2-7	TGTGCCAGCAGTTTCCGGGACAGCTCCTACGAGCAGTACTTC	CASSFRDSSYEQYF
once	TRBD2	TRBV7-8	TRBJ2-7	TGTGCCAGCAGCTTAAAACTAGCGAGCCACGAGCAGTACTTC	CASSLKLASHEQYF
.	TRBD2	TRBV24-1	TRBJ2-2	TGTGCCACCAGTGATATTAGACTAGCGGGAGGAGGGGCCGGGGAGCTGTTTTTT	CATSDIRLAGGGAGELFF
.	TRBD1	TRBV12-3/TRBV12-4	TRBJ1-2	TGTGCCAGCAGGCCGACAGGGGCGACTGGCTACACCTTC	CASRPTGATGYTF
.	TRBD1	TRBV5-4	TRBJ1-4	TGTGCCAGCAGCAAGGGGACAGGGCGGGATGAAAAACTGTTTTTT	CASSKGTGRDEKLFF
once	TRBD1	TRBV6-1	TRBJ1-1	TGTGCCAGCAGTGAATCGACAGGGCTGAACACTGAAGCTTTCTTT	CASSESTGLNTEAFF
.	TRBD2	TRBV11-2	TRBJ2-5	TGTGCCAGCAGCTCATCGGGGGGGGAGGAGACCCAGTACTTC	CASSSSGGEETQYF
.	TRBD1	TRBV6-4	TRBJ1-2	TGTGCCAGCAGTCCCACCGGGACAGGGCCCACCAGGGGCTATGGCTACACCTTC	CASSPTGTGPTRGYGYTF
.	TRBD2	TRBV5-1	TRBJ2-5	TGCGCCAGCAGCCAGCAAACTAGCGGAGGAAGAGAGACCCAGTACTTC	CASSQQTSGGRETQYF
.	TRBD1	TRBV2	TRBJ1-1	TGTGCCAGCAGTGAAGGGACAGGGAACACTGAAGCTTTCTTT	CASSEGTGNTEAFF
.	TRBD2	TRBV24-1	TRBJ2-2	TGTGCCACCAGATCGACTAGCGGGAGGTTGGACACCGGGGAGCTGTTTTTT	CATRSTSGRLDTGELFF
few	.	TRBV10-1	TRBJ1-6	TGCGCCAGCAGTGTTACAGGCGGTTCACCCCTCCACTTT	CASSVTGGSPLHF
.	.	TRBV5-1	TRBJ1-1	TGCGCCAGCAGCTCCGTGGGGGGAGGGGCCGCGGGTGAAGCTTTCTTT	CASSSVGGGAAGEAFF
.	.	TRBV16	TRBJ1-2	TGTGCCAGCAGCCAATTAGGGGATCAGAATGGCTACACCTTC	CASSQLGDQNGYTF
.	.	TRBV25-1	TRBJ2-1	TGTGCCAGCAGTGAATATATCCATGAGCAGTTCTTC	CASSEYIHEQFF
.	.	TRBV19	TRBJ1-5	TGTGCCAGTAGTAATGACGGGACTAGGAATCAGCCCCAGCATTTT	CASSNDGTRNQPQHF
.	.	TRBV5-1	TRBJ1-6	TGCGCCAGCAGCTCCCCCCCTCTAGATTCACCCCTCCACTTT	CASSSPPLDSPLHF
once	.	TRBV7-9	TRBJ1-2	TGTGCCAGCAGCTTAGGTGTCGGGAAGAACTATGGCTACACCTTC	CASSLGVGKNYGYTF